The 24 T cell receptor beta chains below all came from one sample that was sequenced in a study of T cell responses to AZD1222 COVID-19 vaccine. Profiled with immunoSEQ multiplex PCR; TCRdb holds only in-frame clones, not every one. The sample has around 150,000 clones, around 90% seen once. Sample: peripheral blood, taken 28 days after the second dose of the MenACWY control vaccine. Receptors were obtained from an adult who received the MenACWY meningococcal vaccine as a control.

The chain is built from TRBV3-1 (or the pseudogene TRBV3-2) and TRBJ1-1, with a tentative D call TRBD1 (5 bases). Germline assignment: CDR1 LGHDT and CDR2 YNNKEL (reference sequence). The CDR3 consists of 14 residues. The V end was cut by 4 bases, the J end by 0 bases, with 9 bases between. CDR3 residues: CASSPQGMNTEAFF. CDR3 coding DNA: TGTGCCAGCAGCCCGCAGGGTATGAACACTGAAGCTTTCTTT.

This sequence joins TRBV6-1 and TRBJ2-5; 11 bases are shared with TRBD2. CDR1 and CDR2 (germline): MNHNS, SASEGT. Germline trimming cut 5 bases from V and 2 bases from J; bases unmatched to any gene: 4. The CDR3 is 15 residues long. CDR3 nucleotide sequence: TGTGCCAGCAGTCGGACTAGCGGGTGGCAAGAGACCCAGTACTTC. Residues: CASSRTSGWQETQYF.

The genes are TRBV5-8 and TRBJ2-1, with TRBD2 matching 16 bases. Germline CDR1 reads SGHTS; CDR2 reads YDEGEE. V dropped 4 bases and J dropped 7; count of bases not matched to a gene: 8. The CDR3 has 17 residues. The CDR3 bases are TGTGCCAGCAGCACCGGGACTAGCGGGGGGGTGAGGAATGAGCAGTTCTTC. It codes for CASSTGTSGGVRNEQFF.

CDR3 DNA: TGTGCCAGCAGTTACGGGGTGGGGCGGTTTGGGTATGGCTACACCTTC. As protein: CASSYGVGRFGYGYTF. The genes are TRBV6-5 and TRBJ1-2; TRBD1 might be the D (5 bases). The germline gives CDR1 MNHEY, CDR2 SVGAGI. The V gene lost 2 bases and the J gene lost 5 bases, with 18 bases spanning the gap. The CDR3 sequence is 16 residues long.

This clone appeared a few times. The genes are TRBV29-1 and TRBJ2-3; no definite D call. The CDR3 loop spans 16 amino acids. The germline V gene has CDR1 SQVTM and CDR2 ANQGSEA. V lost 0 bases to trimming and J lost 0 bases, with 13 bases between them. The DNA for the CDR3 is TGCAGCGTTGAAGATCCACAGCTACCTAGCACAGATACGCAGTATTTT. This encodes CSVEDPQLPSTDTQYF.

The chain has TRBV7-6 and TRBJ1-3; D unclear. The length of the CDR3 is 15 residues. With 1 base removed from V and 4 bases from J, the gap between germline ends came to 11 bases. In germline, CDR1 is SGHVS, CDR2 FNYEAQ. CDR3 region: CASSLVVGNGNTIYF. CDR3 bases: TGTGCCAGCAGCTTAGTTGTAGGGAACGGAAACACCATATATTTT.

This clone was seen a single time. At the DNA level, this CDR3 is encoded by other sequences in the same sample as well. V usage is TRBV28 and J usage is TRBJ1-3; the D is unclear. The CDR3 is 13 residues long. Trimming pared 8 bases from V and 0 bases from J, leaving 8 bases between. Germline lookup yields CDR1 MDHEN and CDR2 SYDVKM. DNA of the CDR3: TGTGCCAGCGGGGTTCCCTCTGGAAACACCATATATTTT. It yields the protein CASGVPSGNTIYF.

This clone was detected only once. This chain joins TRBV7-9 and TRBJ2-3; 12 bases are shared with TRBD2. The CDR3 has 16 amino acids. Germline loops: CDR1 SEHNR, CDR2 FQNEAQ (reference sequence). The junction had 3 bases not matched to a gene; V was cut back by 3 bases and J by 2 bases. The CDR3 nucleotides are TGTGCCAGCAGCTTTACTAGCGGGGGGTACACAGATACGCAGTATTTT. This gives the protein CASSFTSGGYTDTQYF.

The gene calls are TRBV3-1 (or the pseudogene TRBV3-2) and TRBJ2-4; D may correspond to TRBD1 or TRBD2 (5 bases each). CDR1 and CDR2 (germline): LGHDT, YNNKEL (reference sequence). V lost 4 bases and J 0 bases, leaving 10 bases between the germline ends. The CDR3 extends over 15 amino acids. The CDR3 coding sequence is TGTGCCAGCAGCCCCGGTGGGACAGCCAAAAACATTCAGTACTTC. Residues: CASSPGGTAKNIQYF.

This clone was recorded once. The CDR3 region has the DNA TGTGCCAGCAGCGTAGAGGCGCGGGGGACCTTCTCCTACAATGAGCAGTTCTTC. As protein: CASSVEARGTFSYNEQFF. The V call is TRBV9, the J call TRBJ2-1, with TRBD2 matching over 7 bases. Germline V gene lookup returns CDR1 SGDLS and CDR2 YYNGEE. This CDR3 is 18 amino acids long. V was pared by 0 bases and J by 0 bases, with 9 bases of the junction left unmatched.

As DNA, the CDR3 is TGTGCCAGCAGCCGCAACAATGAAAAACTGTTTTTT. Amino acids: CASSRNNEKLFF. The chain joins TRBV14 to TRBJ1-4; D ambiguous. CDR1 is SGHDN, CDR2 FVKESK, per germline. There are 12 residues in the CDR3. Trimming removed 4 bases from V and 5 bases from J, with 5 bases in between. Complete variable domain (other parts from reference TRBV14 and TRBJ1-4): EAGVTQFPSHSVIEKGQTVTLRCDPISGHDNLYWYRRVMGKEIKFLLHFVKESKQDESGMPNNRFLAERTGGTYSTLKVQPAELEDSGVYFCASSRNNEKLFFGSGTQLSVL.

The chain recombines TRBV28 with TRBJ2-1; perhaps D is TRBD1 or TRBD2 (6 bases each). With 6 bases removed from V and 7 bases from J, the gap between germline ends came to 13 bases. The CDR3 sequence is 13 residues long. Germline loops: CDR1 MDHEN, CDR2 SYDVKM. This chain's CDR3 is CASRGGAGNEQFF. The CDR3 DNA sequence: TGTGCCAGCAGGGGGGGCGCGGGGAATGAGCAGTTCTTC.

This chain joins TRBV6-5 and TRBJ2-3; D unclear. The germline V and J ends were trimmed by 0 bases and 3 bases, with 7 bases remaining between them. The CDR3 has 14 residues. Per the germline V gene, CDR1 is MNHEY and CDR2 is SVGAGI. The CDR3 region is CASSYSTLTDTQYF. The CDR3 region has the DNA TGTGCCAGCAGTTACTCGACCCTAACAGATACGCAGTATTTT.

The chain recombines TRBV28 with TRBJ1-5; possible D gene TRBD1, 5 bases. Trimming stripped 5 bases from V and 5 bases from J, with 16 bases between. The CDR3 spans 15 residues. Germline CDR1 MDHEN, CDR2 SYDVKM. The CDR3 is CASSPRRGWDQPQHF. As DNA, the CDR3 is TGTGCCAGCAGTCCGAGACGGGGGTGGGATCAGCCCCAGCATTTT.

CDR3 nucleotide sequence: TGTGCCAGCAGTTCAATAGGGACAGGGCCAGAAAAACTGTTTTTT. Protein: CASSSIGTGPEKLFF. This chain joins TRBV27 and TRBJ1-4; the match to TRBD1 covers 9 bases. CDR1 and CDR2 from the germline V gene are MNHEY and SMNVEV (reference sequence). The V and J ends lost 4 bases and 8 bases, in that order; junction bases with no gene match: 8. The CDR3 totals 15 residues.

This clone was counted a single time. The DNA of the CDR3 is TGTGCCAGCAAACTACAGGGGTATAGCAATCAGCCCCAGCATTTT. Its translation is CASKLQGYSNQPQHF. The rearrangement uses TRBV2 and TRBJ1-5; TRBD1 agrees at 7 bases. V trimming: 7 bases; J trimming: 0 bases; junction bases outside the gene matches: 6. Germline lookup yields CDR1 SNHLY and CDR2 FYNNEI. The CDR3 covers 15 residues.

The J gene is TRBJ1-5, the V gene TRBV7-3; D unclear. Looked up from germline, CDR1 is SGHTA and CDR2 is FQGTGA. The V end lost 7 bases, the J end lost 6 bases, and 10 bases lay between the germline ends. The CDR3 extends over 12 amino acids. This CDR3 is CASTVGGQPQHF. In DNA, the CDR3 is TGTGCCAGCACCGTCGGAGGTCAGCCCCAGCATTTT.

This chain uses TRBV20-1 with TRBJ2-2; D is undetermined. There are 14 residues in the CDR3. The germline CDR1 and CDR2 sequences are DFQATT and SNEGSKA (reference sequence). V was cut by 3 bases and J by 2 bases, with 10 bases left in between. The CDR3 DNA is TGCAGTGCTAGTGGTACCGTCAACACCGGGGAGCTGTTTTTT. Protein product: CSASGTVNTGELFF.

The rearrangement links TRBV27 to TRBJ2-1, with a weak D call TRBD2 (6 bases). Germline-derived CDR1 and CDR2 are MNHEY and SMNVEV (reference sequence). The CDR3 is 17 residues long. V lost 3 bases, J lost 1 base, and 16 bases lay in between. The CDR3 region has the DNA TGTGCCAGCAGTTTTCCGTCGGGGGTCGGGTCCTACAATGAGCAGTTCTTC. Amino acid sequence: CASSFPSGVGSYNEQFF.

The chain has TRBV6-5 and TRBJ1-4, with D possibly matching TRBD1 (5 bases). Trimming stripped 5 bases from V and 7 bases from J, with 17 bases between. Germline CDR1 and CDR2: MNHEY and SVGAGI. The CDR3 is 15 residues long. CDR3: CASSQGPGLGEKLFF. CDR3 in DNA: TGTGCCAGCAGTCAGGGTCCGGGGTTAGGTGAAAAACTGTTTTTT.

This chain's CDR3 is CASSITGIDQPQHF. CDR3 nucleotide sequence: TGTGCCAGTAGTATCACAGGGATAGATCAGCCCCAGCATTTT. The chain recombines TRBV19 with TRBJ1-5, with a possible D match to TRBD1 (6 bases). Trimming stripped 3 bases from V and 5 bases from J, with 11 bases between. This CDR3 has 14 amino acids. Germline values: CDR1 LNHDA, CDR2 SQIVND (reference sequence).

The chain recombines TRBV7-8 with TRBJ2-7; D is perhaps TRBD1 or TRBD2 (6 bases each). This CDR3 has 12 residues. V gave up 3 bases and J gave up 7 bases, with 10 bases separating them. Germline V CDR1 and CDR2: SGHVS, FQNEAQ. Written as DNA, the CDR3 is TGTGCCAGCAGCTTGGGGGGCGGAGAGCAGTACTTC. Translated: CASSLGGGEQYF.

This chain connects TRBV19 to TRBJ2-3; no firm D call. Trimming shortened V by 4 bases and J by 3 bases, and 14 bases separated the two germline ends. Germline assignment: CDR1 LNHDA and CDR2 SQIVND (reference sequence). CDR3 length equals 15 residues. The CDR3 sequence: CASSNDQDWTDTQYF. For the CDR3, the DNA is TGTGCCAGTAGTAACGATCAAGATTGGACAGATACGCAGTATTTT.

The chain employs TRBV14 and TRBJ2-1, with a tentative D call TRBD1 (6 bases). V lost 5 bases, J lost 3 bases, and 20 bases lay in between. The CDR3 length is 17 residues. Germline V CDR1 and CDR2: SGHDN, FVKESK. CDR3 residues: CASSTHTGKPNYNEQFF. The CDR3 region has the DNA TGTGCCAGCAGCACACACACAGGGAAGCCGAACTACAATGAGCAGTTCTTC.